Following are 21 T cell receptor beta chains from one sample sequenced in a study of control samples from healthy donors and cancer patients. The table came from immunoSEQ multiplex PCR; TCRdb's copy has only in-frame clones and leaves some out. Among 120,000 to 150,000 clones, roughly 92% were seen once, and the ten largest hold approximately 10%. Sequencing used blood. The source is a man aged 25 to 40 in good health.

The chain recombines TRBV28 with TRBJ1-1; no reliable D call. CDR3 length equals 14 residues. Germline CDR1 is MDHEN and CDR2 is SYDVKM. The ends were cut back, 6 bases at V and 2 bases at J, with 13 bases in the middle. As DNA, the CDR3 is TGTGCCAGCAGCTCCCTAGGGATCAACACTGAAGCTTTCTTT. Translating gives CASSSLGINTEAFF.

The V call is TRBV13, the J call TRBJ1-2, with 8 bases matching TRBD1. Germline CDR1 and CDR2: PRHDT and FYEKMQ (reference sequence). This CDR3 region has 16 residues. J was trimmed by 7 bases and V by 7 bases; bases with no gene match: 17. The CDR3 loop is CASTRTGKGAVSGYTF. The CDR3 bases are TGTGCCAGCACACGGACAGGGAAAGGCGCAGTGAGTGGCTACACCTTC. The full variable domain, completed using reference TRBV13 and TRBJ1-2, is AAGVIQSPRHLIKEKRETATLKCYPIPRHDTVYWYQQGPGQDPQFLISFYEKMQSDKGSIPDRFSAQQFSDYHSELNMSSLELGDSALYFCASTRTGKGAVSGYTFGSGTRLTVV.

Only one count was recorded for this clone. The CDR3, as DNA: TGCGCCAGCAGCTGGGACGGAACAAATCAGCCCCAGCATTTT. As protein: CASSWDGTNQPQHF. The genes are TRBV5-1 and TRBJ1-5; D possibly corresponds to TRBD1 (5 bases). Germline V gene sequence: CDR1 SGHRS, CDR2 YFSETQ. V dropped 3 bases and J dropped 4 bases, with 11 bases sitting between them. The CDR3 loop spans 14 amino acids.

The genes are TRBV18 and TRBJ1-2, with D unclear. The CDR3 has 13 amino acids. Germline CDR1 and CDR2: KGHSH and LQKENI. Trimming took off 3 bases at V and 8 bases at J, with 13 bases between the two ends. As DNA, the CDR3 is TGTGCCAGCTCACCCCAGTCTCATCAGGGCTACACCTTC. Protein product: CASSPQSHQGYTF.

The chain links TRBV7-8 to TRBJ1-4; 7 nucleotides line up with TRBD1. Germline CDR1 and CDR2: SGHVS and FQNEAQ. This CDR3 is built from 15 residues. Trimming took 5 bases from V and 7 from J; bases not matched to a gene: 10. The CDR3 loop reads CASSPGTDWGEKLFF. In DNA, the CDR3 is TGTGCCAGCAGCCCTGGGACAGATTGGGGTGAAAAACTGTTTTTT.

This clone was seen more than once but under ten times. The chain couples TRBV30 to TRBJ1-1; TRBD1 agrees at 10 bases. The J segment lost 6 bases and the V segment lost 5 bases, leaving 0 bases of the junction unmatched. Germline-derived CDR1 and CDR2 are GTSNPN and SVGIG (reference sequence). This CDR3 region has 11 residues. Here the CDR3 DNA reads TGTGCCTGGGACAGGGGGCCTGAAGCTTTCTTT. Protein sequence: CAWDRGPEAFF.

This clone has only one observation. The chain links TRBV7-9 to TRBJ1-1; TRBD1 is a possible D gene (5 bases). The CDR3 covers 14 residues. From germline, CDR1 is SEHNR and CDR2 FQNEAQ (reference sequence). Trimming shortened V by 2 bases and J by 0 bases, and 7 bases separated the two germline ends. CDR3 bases: TGTGCCAGCAGCTTACAGGGTATGAACACTGAAGCTTTCTTT. Translation gives CASSLQGMNTEAFF.

This clone occurred a few times. V usage is TRBV7-9 and J usage is TRBJ1-5; 8 bases are shared with TRBD1. Trimming took 3 bases from V and 6 from J; bases not matched to a gene: 7. Germline V gives CDR1 SEHNR, CDR2 FQNEAQ (reference sequence). CDR3 length: 15 amino acids. In DNA, the CDR3 is TGTGCCAGCAGCTTGGGGCAGGGGGCTTTTCAGCCCCAGCATTTT. Amino acids: CASSLGQGAFQPQHF.

The chain is built from TRBV6-5 and TRBJ1-1; D not certain. Germline lookup yields CDR1 MNHEY and CDR2 SVGAGI. The V and J ends lost 8 bases and 6 bases respectively, with 16 bases between them. CDR3 length equals 13 residues. The CDR3, as DNA: TGTGCCAGCCTAAGTCGGGGTTTTTCTGAAGCTTTCTTT. This sequence encodes CASLSRGFSEAFF.

This clone has only a few counts. The chain is built from TRBV6-5 and TRBJ1-5; no firm D call. The V end was cut by 3 bases, the J end by 0 bases, with 9 bases between. Per the germline V gene, CDR1 is MNHEY and CDR2 is SVGAGI. This CDR3 region has 15 residues. CDR3 DNA sequence: TGTGCCAGCAGTTATAACCGCTATAGCAATCAGCCCCAGCATTTT. Its protein is CASSYNRYSNQPQHF.

V and J are TRBV27 and TRBJ2-5; no clear D gene. V lost 8 bases and J lost 5, with 12 bases in between. CDR3 length equals 12 residues. CDR1 is MNHEY, CDR2 SMNVEV, per germline (reference sequence). In nucleotides, the CDR3 is TGTGCCAGCGGGTCCATTTCGGAGACCCAGTACTTC. Amino acids: CASGSISETQYF.

CDR3 residues: CASTPEGRSYNEQFF. The CDR3 coding sequence is TGCGCCAGCACCCCTGAGGGGCGCTCCTACAATGAGCAGTTCTTC. The chain has TRBV5-1 and TRBJ2-1, with D perhaps given as TRBD1 or TRBD2 (5 bases each). CDR1 and CDR2 from the germline V gene are SGHRS and YFSETQ. V lost 6 bases and J lost 0, with 13 bases in between. The CDR3 length is 15 residues.

This clone was recorded once. V and J are TRBV7-3 and TRBJ1-5; 9 nucleotides align to TRBD1. This CDR3 contains 21 residues. Germline lookup yields CDR1 SGHTA and CDR2 FQGTGA. With V trimmed by 6 bases and J by 5 bases, 26 bases remained unmatched. The CDR3 here is CASRWVTLGGFPDRGHQPQHF. The CDR3 nucleotides are TGTGCCAGCAGGTGGGTAACGTTGGGTGGTTTTCCGGACAGGGGCCATCAGCCCCAGCATTTT.

DNA for the CDR3: TGTGCCACCGGGGGGGTCAACACCGGGGAGCTGTTTTTT. Translated: CATGGVNTGELFF. V is TRBV24-1 and J is TRBJ2-2; 7 nucleotides agree with TRBD2. The germline CDR1 and CDR2 sequences are KGHDR and SFDVKD. The CDR3 extends over 13 amino acids. With V trimmed by 9 bases and J by 2 bases, 2 bases remained unmatched.

This chain connects TRBV5-4 to TRBJ2-3; D is ambiguous. The germline gives CDR1 SGHNT, CDR2 YYREEE (reference sequence). V lost 4 bases to trimming and J lost 5 bases, with 11 bases between them. The CDR3 has 13 amino acids. CDR3 DNA sequence: TGTGCCAGCAGCCATCGTCCCCAAGATACGCAGTATTTT. As protein: CASSHRPQDTQYF.

The chain is built from TRBV28 and TRBJ1-5, with a tentative D call TRBD1 (5 bases). The CDR3 is 14 amino acids. The germline V and J ends were trimmed by 2 bases and 5 bases, with 10 bases remaining between them. Germline V gene lookup returns CDR1 MDHEN and CDR2 SYDVKM. In nucleotides, the CDR3 is TGTGCCAGCAGTTTACGCAGGGTCCATCAGCCCCAGCATTTT. It is translated as CASSLRRVHQPQHF.

The chain combines TRBV20-1 with TRBJ2-3; D remains unclear. The CDR3 is 11 residues long. CDR1 and CDR2 from the germline V gene are DFQATT and SNEGSKA (reference sequence). V was cut by 5 bases and J by 6 bases, with 9 bases left in between. In nucleotides, the CDR3 is TGCAGTGCTCGAAAGTGGGATACGCAGTATTTT. This codes for CSARKWDTQYF.

This clone was counted once. DNA of the CDR3: TGTGCCAGCAGTTACCTCAAGACAGGGCTTCCCTACGAGCAGTACTTC. Encoded protein: CASSYLKTGLPYEQYF. The rearrangement joins TRBV6-5 to TRBJ2-7; 7 bases align to TRBD1. The CDR3 loop spans 16 amino acids. V was pared by 2 bases and J by 2 bases, with 9 bases of the junction left unmatched. In germline, CDR1 is MNHEY, CDR2 SVGAGI.

This clone was seen only once. This chain connects TRBV2 to TRBJ1-2, with D perhaps matching TRBD1 (6 bases). V was shortened by 5 bases and J by 8 bases, with 21 bases between the two germline ends. Germline V gene sequence: CDR1 SNHLY, CDR2 FYNNEI. The CDR3 is 15 residues long. The CDR3 region is CASSSDFGGLTGYTF. The CDR3, as DNA: TGTGCCAGCAGTTCTGATTTTGGGGGGCTAACCGGCTACACCTTC.

This chain links TRBV9 with TRBJ1-1, with a tentative D call TRBD1 (5 bases). CDR3 size: 14 residues. V gave up 3 bases and J gave up 1 base, with 10 bases separating them. The germline CDR1 and CDR2 sequences are SGDLS and YYNGEE. CDR3: CASSATVGNTEAFF. CDR3 DNA sequence: TGTGCCAGCAGCGCGACAGTGGGGAACACTGAAGCTTTCTTT.

Regarding this clone: The same CDR3 is also encoded by other DNA sequences in this sample. V is TRBV2 and J is TRBJ2-3; no definite D call. In germline, CDR1 is SNHLY, CDR2 FYNNEI. V was clipped by 3 bases and J by 0 bases, with 4 bases between them. This CDR3 is built from 13 residues. CDR3 nucleotides: TGTGCCAGCAGTGATACTAGCACAGATACGCAGTATTTT. Encoded protein: CASSDTSTDTQYF.